This T cell receptor beta chain was identified during a study of T cells in Graves' hyperthyroidism and ophthalmopathy. This clonotype was detected only once. Its antigen remains unknown. The definition of stable Graves' hyperthyroidism was no ophthalmopathy progression within 18 months. Lactation, pregnancy, other autoimmune disease or uncontrolled infection excluded patients. A 10 ml volume of fresh peripheral blood provided the PBMCs. The CDR3 contains 14 residues. V was trimmed by 5 bases and J by 0 bases, leaving 8 bases between them. Germline V CDR1 and CDR2: LNHDA, SQIVND (reference sequence). The CDR3 regions of TCR beta were amplified from RNA transcripts. A set of HTBI primers served as the primers for a first-round RT-PCR of the TCR CDR3. From the multiplex PCR reads, TCRdb called clonotypes with MiXCR, one entry per CDR3 protein. In the table there are roughly 400,000 distinct CDR3 sequences, 20% to 25% of which are singletons.

Findings and caveats of the study: Appearing also in blood were most of the thyroid clonotypes expanded above 0.001.

The rearrangement links TRBV19 to TRBJ1-3; D is undetermined. Input material: blood. The clonotype was recovered from a man aged 45 to 65 with Graves' hyperthyroidism. In DNA form, the CDR3 reads TGTGCCAGTAGTTTCGGCTTCTCTGGAAACACCATATATTTT. As protein: CASSFGFSGNTIYF.